A selection of T cell receptor beta chains follows, all from one sample in a study of human T cells and chemical hapten exposure. TCRdb re-called the RACE reads with MiXCR, one entry per CDR3 protein. The repertoire holds some 81,000 distinct CDR3 sequences, with over 6% as singletons. Sequenced here: whole blood, sampled in connection with sensitization to the hapten diphenylcyclopropenone (DPC). Receptor source: a woman between 25 and 40 years old with alopecia areata. Some clones in this sample may be carry-over from other donors' samples. Each CDR3 is given with its conserved first and last residue. D genes are given only for firm matches. Rows may omit the clone size; those that give it use once, few, many or a size class.

V gene	J gene	D gene	clone size	CDR3 DNA	CDR3 protein
TRBV24-1	TRBJ2-7	.	.	TGTGCCACCAGTGTTAACAGTCCGTCCTACGAGCAGTACTTC	CATSVNSPSYEQYF
TRBV25-1	TRBJ1-1	.	many	TGTGCCAGCAGTGGCGCGGCTGGGGGGGAAGCTTTCTTT	CASSGAAGGEAFF
TRBV3-1	TRBJ2-1	TRBD2	many	TGTGCCAGCAGCCCGGAGCGGGGCAATGAGCAGTTCTTC	CASSPERGNEQFF
TRBV6-6	TRBJ1-4	TRBD1	few	TGTGCCAGCAGTACGGGACAGATTAATGAAAAACTGTTTTTT	CASSTGQINEKLFF
TRBV29-1	TRBJ1-1	TRBD1	.	TGCAGCGCGGGGGACAGTCACACTGAAGCTTTCTTT	CSAGDSHTEAFF
TRBV20-1	TRBJ1-5	TRBD1	many	TGCAGTGCGTCCGGACAGGGGATTGGTAGCAATCAGCCCCAGCATTTT	CSASGQGIGSNQPQHF
TRBV7-9	TRBJ1-2	.	few	TGTGCCAGCAGCTTCGACGGACAGAACTATGGCTACACCTTC	CASSFDGQNYGYTF
TRBV6-5	TRBJ2-2	.	many	TGTGCCAGCAGTCGGAGCGGATCGAACACCGGGGAGCTGTTTTTT	CASSRSGSNTGELFF
TRBV6-1	TRBJ2-3	TRBD2	many	TGTGCCATCACTCCGGGACTAGCGGCGTATACGCAGTATTTT	CAITPGLAAYTQYF
TRBV6-5	TRBJ1-1	TRBD1	.	TGTGCCAGCAGTTGGCAATACGGGACAGGGATCACTGAAGCTTTCTTT	CASSWQYGTGITEAFF
TRBV11-2	TRBJ2-3	.	.	TGTGCCAGCAGCCCAGGGATAGGGAGGCCCACAGATACGCAGTATTTT	CASSPGIGRPTDTQYF
TRBV29-1	TRBJ2-1	.	.	TGCAGCGTTGCCTGTATCGGTGAGCAGTTCTTC	CSVACIGEQFF
TRBV18	TRBJ2-1	.	few	TGTGCCAGCTCACCACCAGGGATACCTTCTACATTATATGAGCAGTTCTTC	CASSPPGIPSTLYEQFF
TRBV4-1	TRBJ2-6	.	many	TGCGCCAGCAGCCAAGTGGGGCAACTCTCTGGGGCCAACGTCCTGACTTTC	CASSQVGQLSGANVLTF
TRBV5-1	TRBJ2-7	.	few	TGCGCCAGCAGCCCTACGGGAACCTACGAGCAGTACTTC	CASSPTGTYEQYF
TRBV5-1	TRBJ2-1	TRBD2	.	TGCGCCAGCAGCCCTGTGACGGGGGGGTTTGATGAGCAGTTCTTC	CASSPVTGGFDEQFF
TRBV30	TRBJ1-6	.	few	TGTGCCTGGATGCAACGGAAGGATTCACCCCTCCACTTT	CAWMQRKDSPLHF
TRBV5-1	TRBJ1-1	.	few	TGCGCCAGCAGCCTGGATGGGGGTCAGGGCCGGAACACTGAAGCTTTCTTT	CASSLDGGQGRNTEAFF
TRBV29-1	TRBJ2-7	TRBD1	many	TGCAGCACCGAGGGACAGGGGCCGTACGAGCAGTACTTC	CSTEGQGPYEQYF